The entry below gives a single TCR beta chain sequence along with its context. Its antigen is currently unknown. The data stem from a study of T cell responses to AZD1222 COVID-19 vaccine. Findings and limits, study-wide: Researchers report vaccine-associated CD4 TCRs spanning spike, with dominance at 160-218 and 743-854. Donors were chiefly white British, with a greater number of females, and clonal diversity was perhaps underestimated.

Here immunoSEQ multiplex PCR was the method, and the copy in TCRdb shows in-frame clones only, minus some. Here the sample spans about 150,000 clones, 75% to 95% being singletons. V was shortened by 3 bases and J by 0 bases, with 12 bases between the two germline ends. This CDR3 is built from 15 residues. Germline V CDR1 and CDR2: DFQATT, SNEGSKA (reference sequence). The sequence was collected from an adult in good health. The sample here was peripheral blood, taken on day 0 of AZD1222 vaccination. V and J are TRBV20-1 and TRBJ2-1, with no clear D. The CDR3 protein is CSASRPLSSYNEQFF. Written as DNA, the CDR3 is TGCAGTGCTAGTAGGCCTTTAAGCTCCTACAATGAGCAGTTCTTC.